This TCR beta chain was sequenced for a study of Ad26.COV2.S vaccination and SARS-CoV-2 variants (dated by TCRdb to the early 2020s). Concerning the study at large: Vaccine-arm donors came from COV1001, a multicentre, randomized, double-blind, placebo-controlled phase I-IIa trial of Ad26.COV2.S in healthy adults. Investigators did not know the trial group allocation while performing experiments and assessing outcomes. TCRbeta repertoire sequencing was used to assess the specificity and breadth of SARS-CoV-2-reactive T cell receptors after Ad26.COV2.S vaccination. The TCR-sequenced set comprised approximately 32 samples: approximately 20 Ad26.COV2.S vaccine recipients, 5 placebo recipients and 8 SARS-CoV-2 convalescent individuals. Participants in the trial were split at random into five groups of five each, receiving low-dose or high-dose Ad26.COV2.S once or twice, or else placebo on both occasions. Ad26.COV2.S was given intramuscularly at 5x10^10 or 1x10^11 viral particles, as a single shot or as two shots 56 days apart.

The CDR3 numbers 14 residues from cysteine through phenylalanine. Here the CDR3 DNA is all that survives: 42 bases in frame from base 1. CDR1 and CDR2 were assigned from the germline V gene (reference sequence) as LNHDA and SQIVND. Between the V and J ends, shortened by 7 bases and 0 bases respectively, the junction contains 12 bases. The immunoSEQ Assay was the method used to sequence TCRbeta CDR3 regions. After extraction, genomic DNA underwent amplification by bias-controlled multiplex PCR, followed by high-throughput sequencing. The study's processing was this. To quantify the absolute abundance of every unique TCRbeta CDR3 region, sequences were collapsed and filtered. T cell fraction was estimated by normalization of TCRbeta template counts to usable DNA, with usable DNA being measured through amplification of reference genes present in all nucleated cells. Repertoire TCRs were annotated as SARS-CoV-2-specific when V gene, CDR3 amino acid sequence and J gene were exactly matched to a known reactive TCR set. MIRA supplied the reference SARS-CoV-2 TCR set, which was filtered for enrichment in COVID-19-positive ImmuneCODE repertoires so that public or cross-reactive TCRs were removed. Drawing on the MIRA antigens, annotated TCRs were analysed further at the level of specific ORF or position within ORF. Breadth was defined as the number of annotated unique rearrangements divided by the total number of unique productive rearrangements, and depth was defined as the summed frequency of the annotated unique rearrangements. Two-sided Wilcoxon rank-sum tests were used to compare TCR breadth between groups. In its TCRdb copy, this immuneACCESS table keeps in-frame sequences only and misses some clones. Where compared with another copy, unresolved V genes explain less than half of these, and the others have no known cause. For V, J and clone size, that table is used; D and trimming come from the DNA. Recorded for this sample are hundreds of thousands of clones; 80% to 90% of them occurred a single time. The biggest ten clones account for around 5.3% of the sample.

For this clone: Its antigen is unknown. No base quality information exists; no much larger clone differs at one position.

The treatment or condition label corresponds to: 15 to 20 received Ad26.COV2.S at low or high dose, single or two shots; about 5 received placebo; per-sample allocation not given. For vaccine and placebo recipients, repertoires were sequenced using samples collected on day 63 after the first injection. Cohort 1b enrolled 25 to 30 adults aged 18-55 years at a single site in Boston, USA, between 29 July and 7 August 2020. As a vaccine, Ad26.COV2.S was a replication-incompetent adenovirus type 26 vector that expressed a prefusion-stabilized SARS-CoV-2 spike protein derived from the original Wuhan strain. The paper's findings and limits, for the study overall: Ad26.COV2.S recipients had higher spike-specific TCR breadth than placebo recipients (P = 0.0014). The authors noted that the TCR breadth and depth analyses may have underestimated total T cell responses. The study was not powered to compare responses between vaccine doses or regimens. Substantial breadth of spike-specific CD8+ and CD4+ T cell responses was reported after vaccination. Comparable non-spike TCR breadth was observed between vaccine and placebo recipients, consistent with only spike being contained in the vaccine.

The chain employs TRBV19 and TRBJ1-1; 6 matching bases give a weak D call of TRBD1. Source: peripheral blood, taken in a trial of Ad26.COV2.S vaccine versus placebo. The clonotype comes from a person aged 18-65 years who received the Ad26.COV2.S COVID-19 vaccine or a placebo. The DNA sequence is TGTGCCAGTAAGAAGGACAGTCTGAACACTGAAGCTTTCTTT. Translated, it gives CASKKDSLNTEAFF.